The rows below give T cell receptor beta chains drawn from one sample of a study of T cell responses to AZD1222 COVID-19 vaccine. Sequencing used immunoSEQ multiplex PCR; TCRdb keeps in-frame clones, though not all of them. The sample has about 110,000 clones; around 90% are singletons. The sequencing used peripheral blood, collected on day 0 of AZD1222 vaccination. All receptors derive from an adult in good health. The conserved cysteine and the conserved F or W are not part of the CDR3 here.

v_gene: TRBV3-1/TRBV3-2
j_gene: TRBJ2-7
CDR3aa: ASSQDSAGGDEQY

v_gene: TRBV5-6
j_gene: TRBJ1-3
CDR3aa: ASSILDSSGNTIY

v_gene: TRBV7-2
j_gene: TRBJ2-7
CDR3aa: ASSLFSYEQY

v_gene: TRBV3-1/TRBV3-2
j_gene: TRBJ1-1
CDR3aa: ASSVQTGDVQAF

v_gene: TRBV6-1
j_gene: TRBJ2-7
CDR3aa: ASSELGPTYEQY

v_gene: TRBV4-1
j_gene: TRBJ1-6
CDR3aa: ASSQAGGQLYSPLH

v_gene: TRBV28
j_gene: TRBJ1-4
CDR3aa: ASSSAGRGDGEKLF

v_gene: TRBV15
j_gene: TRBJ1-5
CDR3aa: ATRDPGGNQPQH

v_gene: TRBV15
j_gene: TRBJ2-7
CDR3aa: ATSRGGQSYEQY

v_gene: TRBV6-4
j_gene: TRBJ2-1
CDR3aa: AIPGTKQF

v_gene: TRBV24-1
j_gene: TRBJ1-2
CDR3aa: ATSDSVTGGYGYT

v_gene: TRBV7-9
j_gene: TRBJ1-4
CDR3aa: ASSLTGGARREKLF

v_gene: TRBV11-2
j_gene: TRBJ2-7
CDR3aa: ASRYLDEQY

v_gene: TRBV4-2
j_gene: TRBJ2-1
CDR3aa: ASSQDDTSGGIQF

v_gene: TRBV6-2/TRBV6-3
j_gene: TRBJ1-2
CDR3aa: ASSLFQFGGYT

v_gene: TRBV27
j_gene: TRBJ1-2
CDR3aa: ASSLSPGRKSGYT

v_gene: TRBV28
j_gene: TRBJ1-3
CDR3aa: ASSPPQFGVGAYGNTIY

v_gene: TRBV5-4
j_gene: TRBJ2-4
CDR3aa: ASSPGTERGAKNIQY

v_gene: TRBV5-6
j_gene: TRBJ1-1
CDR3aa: ASSPGTGTNTEAF

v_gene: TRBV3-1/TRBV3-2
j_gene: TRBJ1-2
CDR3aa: ASSLGREGYT

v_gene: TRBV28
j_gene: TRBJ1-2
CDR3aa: ASSGTGNGYT

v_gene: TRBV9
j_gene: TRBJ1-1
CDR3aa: ASSVATGVRSTEAF